The sequence of this T cell receptor beta chain was determined in a study of shared clonotypes between healthy human individuals. Trimming cost V 0 bases and J 1 base, with 10 bases left between them. The CDR3 has 16 amino acids. Germline loops: CDR1 SNHLY, CDR2 FYNNEI. All donors were healthy HIV-negative adults lacking recent acute infections or vaccinations. The authors combined CD45RO+ cells with CCR7-negative CD45RA+ TemRA cells as CD8 memory. Only in-frame clones appear in the TCRdb table, and some are missing; sequencing was by immunoSEQ multiplex PCR. The sample holds a few hundred thousand clones, 80% to 90% seen once.

This TCR was sampled from a young man in good health. Sequenced sample: memory CD8+ T cells sorted from blood. The subset: CD45RO+ cells pooled with CCR7-negative TemRA cells. The chain links TRBV2 to TRBJ1-5; D unresolved. CDR3 protein: CASSEAWVGSNQPQHF. In DNA form, the CDR3 reads TGTGCCAGCAGTGAAGCATGGGTCGGAAGCAATCAGCCCCAGCATTTT. The full variable domain, its missing parts supplied by reference TRBV2 and TRBJ1-5, is EPEVTQTPSHQVTQMGQEVILRCVPISNHLYFYWYRQILGQKVEFLVSFYNNEISEKSEIFDDQFSVERPDGSNFTLKIRSTKLEDSAMYFCASSEAWVGSNQPQHFGDGTRLSIL.